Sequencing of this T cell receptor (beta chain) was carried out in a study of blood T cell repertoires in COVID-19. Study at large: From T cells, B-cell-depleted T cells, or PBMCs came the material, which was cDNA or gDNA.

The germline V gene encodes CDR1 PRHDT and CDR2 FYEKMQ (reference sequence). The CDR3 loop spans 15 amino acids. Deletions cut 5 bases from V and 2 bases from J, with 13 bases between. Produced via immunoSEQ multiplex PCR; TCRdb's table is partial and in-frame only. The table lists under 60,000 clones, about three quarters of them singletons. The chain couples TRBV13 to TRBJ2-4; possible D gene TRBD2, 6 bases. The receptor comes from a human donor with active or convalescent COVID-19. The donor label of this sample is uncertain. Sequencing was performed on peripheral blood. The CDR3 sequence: CASSQSRGSKNIQYF. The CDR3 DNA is TGTGCCAGCAGCCAGAGCCGGGGGTCCAAAAACATTCAGTACTTC.